The rows below give T cell receptor beta chains drawn from one sample of a study of a mutant IDH1 vaccine in newly diagnosed glioma. These receptors have no known antigen. Some clones are missing from TCRdb's copy, which holds only in-frame ones; the method was immunoSEQ multiplex PCR. The sample includes approximately 39,000 clones, 80% to 90% seen only once; the top ten take 4% to 6%. The material was PBMCs, obtained from a glioma patient whose treatment included an IDH1 peptide vaccine. The receptors originated from a man aged 40-49 years with glioma. Each CDR3 is given with its conserved first and last residue. A D gene is named only where the DNA matches it firmly. Clone sizes are given selectively: once, few, many, or a class where the clone is expanded.

J gene | V gene | CDR3 length | clone size | D gene | CDR3 protein | CDR3 DNA
TRBJ2-7 | TRBV6-6 | 15 | - | TRBD2 | CASKERENPSYEQYF | TGTGCCAGCAAAGAGCGGGAGAACCCTTCCTACGAGCAGTACTTC
TRBJ2-3 | TRBV7-8 | 16 | once | TRBD1 | CASKAKGTASTDTQYF | TGTGCCAGCAAAGCCAAGGGGACAGCTAGCACAGATACGCAGTATTTT
TRBJ2-3 | TRBV6-5 | 14 | - | TRBD2 | CASRGLIREDTQYF | TGTGCCAGCAGGGGACTAATCCGTGAAGATACGCAGTATTTT
TRBJ2-7 | TRBV5-4 | 15 | - | TRBD1 | CASSFTGGASYEQYF | TGTGCCAGCAGTTTCACAGGGGGCGCTTCGTACGAGCAGTACTTC
TRBJ2-7 | TRBV7-2 | 19 | - | TRBD2 | CASSLGLAGGRGMKTEQYF | TGTGCCAGCAGCTTAGGGCTAGCGGGAGGGCGTGGAATGAAAACCGAGCAGTACTTC
TRBJ2-5 | TRBV7-6 | 14 | - | - | CASSLFKGQETQYF | TGTGCCAGCAGCCTATTCAAGGGGCAAGAGACCCAGTACTTC
TRBJ1-1 | TRBV11-3 | 13 | - | - | CASSLTVNTEAFF | TGTGCCAGCAGTTTGACAGTGAACACTGAAGCTTTCTTT
TRBJ1-1 | TRBV19 | 15 | - | TRBD1 | CASSIRDRSNTEAFF | TGTGCCAGTAGTATACGGGACAGGTCGAACACTGAAGCTTTCTTT
TRBJ2-1 | TRBV4-2 | 21 | - | TRBD2 | CASSRVGLAGVLGRTLNEQFF | TGTGCCAGCAGCCGCGTCGGACTAGCGGGAGTATTGGGACGTACCCTCAATGAGCAGTTCTTC
TRBJ2-3 | TRBV10-2 | 17 | - | TRBD2 | CASSDVLKRGAADTQYF | TGCGCCAGCAGTGACGTGTTAAAGCGGGGGGCCGCAGATACGCAGTATTTT
TRBJ1-2 | TRBV21-1 | 15 | - | - | CASSKEWELGYGYTF | TGTGCCAGCAGCAAAGAATGGGAGCTCGGCTATGGCTACACCTTC
TRBJ1-5 | TRBV10-3 | 16 | - | - | CAISERSGSFDQPQHF | TGTGCCATCAGTGAGAGGTCCGGGAGCTTCGATCAGCCCCAGCATTTT
TRBJ2-3 | TRBV28 | 15 | - | TRBD1 | CASSGSGQGRDTQYF | TGTGCCAGCAGTGGGTCGGGACAGGGAAGAGATACGCAGTATTTT
TRBJ1-1 | TRBV10-3 | 14 | - | - | CAISESGRTREAFF | TGTGCCATCAGTGAGTCGGGGCGTACTAGGGAAGCTTTCTTT
TRBJ2-7 | TRBV27 | 14 | - | - | CASSPAEGGYEQYF | TGTGCCAGCAGTCCGGCCGAGGGTGGCTACGAGCAGTACTTC
TRBJ1-3 | TRBV28 | 13 | - | - | CASSQFLRNTIYF | TGTGCCAGCAGCCAGTTCCTGCGAAACACCATATATTTT
TRBJ1-1 | TRBV29-1 | 9 | few | - | CSVESGGLF | TGCAGCGTTGAATCCGGGGGACTTTTT
TRBJ1-2 | TRBV6-6 | 14 | - | TRBD1 | CASSYVGTGYGYTF | TGTGCCAGCAGTTACGTGGGGACAGGGTATGGCTACACCTTC
TRBJ1-2 | TRBV4-3 | 11 | - | - | CASSRDGGYTF | TGCGCCAGCAGTCGGGACGGGGGCTACACCTTC
TRBJ2-3 | TRBV7-9 | 16 | once | - | CASSTVRGFFTDTQYF | TGTGCCAGCAGCACAGTTAGGGGGTTTTTCACAGATACGCAGTATTTT
TRBJ2-7 | TRBV2 | 13 | - | - | CASSESPGDEQYF | TGTGCCAGCAGTGAATCACCGGGCGACGAGCAGTACTTC
TRBJ2-5 | TRBV11-1 | 14 | - | - | CASSPSRVGETQYF | TGTGCCAGCAGTCCTTCGCGGGTAGGAGAGACCCAGTACTTC